These T cell receptor beta chains were read from a single sample in a study of T cell responses to AZD1222 COVID-19 vaccine. Sequencing used immunoSEQ multiplex PCR; TCRdb keeps in-frame clones, though not all of them. The sample consists of around 97,000 clones, around 90% of them appearing once. Sequenced here: peripheral blood, sampled on day 0 of AZD1222 vaccination. All receptors come from an adult in good health. The CDR3 runs from the conserved cysteine through the conserved F or W. D genes are given only for firm matches. The size field is filled for only some rows; it gives once, few, many or a size class.

abundance: -
v_gene: TRBV7-6
j_gene: TRBJ2-5
d_gene: TRBD1
CDR3nt: TGTGCCAGCAGCTTAGGAGGGACAGGGGAAGAGACCCAGTACTTC
CDR3aa: CASSLGGTGEETQYF

abundance: -
v_gene: TRBV5-4
j_gene: TRBJ1-3
d_gene: -
CDR3nt: TGTGCCAGCAGCTTGGAAGCTGGAAACACCATATATTTT
CDR3aa: CASSLEAGNTIYF

abundance: -
v_gene: TRBV5-4
j_gene: TRBJ2-1
d_gene: TRBD2
CDR3nt: TGTGCCAGCAGCCCCGTACGAGCGGGAGGCAATGAGCAGTTCTTC
CDR3aa: CASSPVRAGGNEQFF

abundance: -
v_gene: TRBV7-9
j_gene: TRBJ1-1
d_gene: -
CDR3nt: TGTGCCAGCAGCCTCGGGGCAGGGAACACTGAAGCTTTCTTT
CDR3aa: CASSLGAGNTEAFF

abundance: -
v_gene: TRBV5-4
j_gene: TRBJ1-1
d_gene: -
CDR3nt: TGTGCCAGCAGCTTGGAATGGGGTGGGACTGAAGCTTTCTTT
CDR3aa: CASSLEWGGTEAFF

abundance: -
v_gene: TRBV6-5
j_gene: TRBJ1-6
d_gene: -
CDR3nt: TGTGCCAGCACCAAACTGTATGAGAATTCACCCCTCCACTTT
CDR3aa: CASTKLYENSPLHF

abundance: -
v_gene: TRBV12-3/TRBV12-4
j_gene: TRBJ1-2
d_gene: -
CDR3nt: TGTGCCAGCAACAAACAGGGTCGCTATGGCTACACCTTC
CDR3aa: CASNKQGRYGYTF

abundance: -
v_gene: TRBV5-1
j_gene: TRBJ1-2
d_gene: -
CDR3nt: TGCGCCAGCAGCTTGTCGTCAGTCGGTGGCTACACCTTC
CDR3aa: CASSLSSVGGYTF

abundance: -
v_gene: TRBV12-3/TRBV12-4
j_gene: TRBJ1-5
d_gene: -
CDR3nt: TGTGCCAGCAGAGTGGGCAATCAGCCCCAGCATTTT
CDR3aa: CASRVGNQPQHF

abundance: many
v_gene: TRBV7-9
j_gene: TRBJ1-1
d_gene: -
CDR3nt: TGTGCCAGCAGCTTATTCGGGGGCGGCACTGAAGCTTTCTTT
CDR3aa: CASSLFGGGTEAFF

abundance: -
v_gene: TRBV5-6
j_gene: TRBJ2-7
d_gene: TRBD1
CDR3nt: TGTGCCAGCAGCTCGCTGGGACAGGGCTCCTACGAGCAGTACTTC
CDR3aa: CASSSLGQGSYEQYF

abundance: -
v_gene: TRBV7-2
j_gene: TRBJ2-1
d_gene: -
CDR3nt: TGTGCCAGCAGCTTAGCGGAGGGGAGGGAGCAGTTCTTC
CDR3aa: CASSLAEGREQFF

abundance: -
v_gene: TRBV6-2/TRBV6-3
j_gene: TRBJ1-2
d_gene: -
CDR3nt: TGTGCCAGCAGTTACTATTCGCAGCTCTATGGCTACACCTTC
CDR3aa: CASSYYSQLYGYTF

abundance: once
v_gene: TRBV5-1
j_gene: TRBJ2-5
d_gene: -
CDR3nt: TGCGCCAGCAGCTCTCAAGAGACCCAGTACTTC
CDR3aa: CASSSQETQYF

abundance: -
v_gene: TRBV25-1
j_gene: TRBJ1-1
d_gene: -
CDR3nt: TGTGCCAGCAGTGAATCGGGCCGCGTGAACACTGAAGCTTTCTTT
CDR3aa: CASSESGRVNTEAFF

abundance: -
v_gene: TRBV3-1/TRBV3-2
j_gene: TRBJ2-1
d_gene: TRBD2
CDR3nt: TGTGCCAGCAGCCTTAGCGGGGGGGCCAAGAATGAGCAGTTCTTC
CDR3aa: CASSLSGGAKNEQFF

abundance: -
v_gene: TRBV10-1
j_gene: TRBJ2-4
d_gene: TRBD1
CDR3nt: TGCGCCAGCAGCCCCGGGACCGCAGGGGGCATTCAGTACTTC
CDR3aa: CASSPGTAGGIQYF

abundance: -
v_gene: TRBV15
j_gene: TRBJ1-3
d_gene: -
CDR3nt: TGTGCCACCAGCAGGGGATTTGTGGGGTCTGGAAACACCATATATTTT
CDR3aa: CATSRGFVGSGNTIYF

abundance: -
v_gene: TRBV10-2
j_gene: TRBJ2-7
d_gene: TRBD1
CDR3nt: TGCGCCAGCAGTGGACAGGGTGTACTCTACGAGCAGTACTTC
CDR3aa: CASSGQGVLYEQYF

abundance: -
v_gene: TRBV7-9
j_gene: TRBJ1-3
d_gene: -
CDR3nt: TGTGCCCGTGGTGGGGAGCTTGGAAACACCATATATTTT
CDR3aa: CARGGELGNTIYF

abundance: -
v_gene: TRBV6-5
j_gene: TRBJ2-7
d_gene: TRBD1
CDR3nt: TGTGCCAGCAGTTACTCCGGACAGGTCTACGAGCAGTACTTC
CDR3aa: CASSYSGQVYEQYF

abundance: -
v_gene: TRBV3-1/TRBV3-2
j_gene: TRBJ1-6
d_gene: -
CDR3nt: TGTGCCAGCAGCCAGTTGCAAGATTCACCCCTCCACTTT
CDR3aa: CASSQLQDSPLHF

abundance: -
v_gene: TRBV10-3
j_gene: TRBJ2-2
d_gene: -
CDR3nt: TGTGCCATCAGTGACCAGGGGGGACAGTCCGGGGAGCTGTTTTTT
CDR3aa: CAISDQGGQSGELFF

abundance: -
v_gene: TRBV19
j_gene: TRBJ2-7
d_gene: -
CDR3nt: TGTGCCAGTAGTACTAGGTTTGGTGGCGAGCAGTACTTC
CDR3aa: CASSTRFGGEQYF

abundance: -
v_gene: TRBV23-1
j_gene: TRBJ1-5
d_gene: -
CDR3nt: TGCGCCAGCAGTCTTTACCCCGGGACTCCCTCTAGCAATCAGCCCCAGCATTTT
CDR3aa: CASSLYPGTPSSNQPQHF

abundance: -
v_gene: TRBV7-9
j_gene: TRBJ1-5
d_gene: -
CDR3nt: TGTGCCAGCAGCTCGGGACACAATCAGCCCCAGCATTTT
CDR3aa: CASSSGHNQPQHF

abundance: few
v_gene: TRBV10-3
j_gene: TRBJ2-5
d_gene: -
CDR3nt: TGTGCCATCAGTGAGTCTGGTGGTTTCCAAGAGACCCAGTACTTC
CDR3aa: CAISESGGFQETQYF

abundance: -
v_gene: TRBV10-3
j_gene: TRBJ1-1
d_gene: -
CDR3nt: TGTGCCATGAGGTTCGCGGCCGAGAACACTGAAGCTTTCTTT
CDR3aa: CAMRFAAENTEAFF

abundance: -
v_gene: TRBV3-1/TRBV3-2
j_gene: TRBJ1-4
d_gene: -
CDR3nt: TGTGCCAGCAGCCAAGATAGGGGAGCAACTAATGAAAAACTGTTTTTT
CDR3aa: CASSQDRGATNEKLFF

abundance: -
v_gene: TRBV5-1
j_gene: TRBJ2-1
d_gene: TRBD2
CDR3nt: TGCGCCAGCAGCTTCGGGACTAGCGGCTTTTACAATGAGCAGTTCTTC
CDR3aa: CASSFGTSGFYNEQFF

abundance: -
v_gene: TRBV6-2/TRBV6-3
j_gene: TRBJ2-6
d_gene: -
CDR3nt: TGTGCCAGCAGTTACCGGGGCAGCTCTGGGGCCAACGTCCTGACTTTC
CDR3aa: CASSYRGSSGANVLTF

abundance: -
v_gene: TRBV3-1/TRBV3-2
j_gene: TRBJ2-4
d_gene: TRBD1
CDR3nt: TGTGCCAGCAGCCAAGATCGGACAGGGTCGAACATTCAGTACTTC
CDR3aa: CASSQDRTGSNIQYF

abundance: -
v_gene: TRBV9
j_gene: TRBJ1-3
d_gene: -
CDR3nt: TGTGCCAGCAGCGTATCTCCGTCCGCTGGAAACACCATATATTTT
CDR3aa: CASSVSPSAGNTIYF

abundance: -
v_gene: TRBV18
j_gene: TRBJ1-5
d_gene: -
CDR3nt: TGTGCCAGCTCACCACCCGGCGGGGGTGATCAGCCCCAGCATTTT
CDR3aa: CASSPPGGGDQPQHF

abundance: -
v_gene: TRBV24-1
j_gene: TRBJ2-1
d_gene: -
CDR3nt: TGTGCCACGGAGACTAACTCCTACAATGAGCAGTTCTTC
CDR3aa: CATETNSYNEQFF

abundance: once
v_gene: TRBV4-3
j_gene: TRBJ1-2
d_gene: -
CDR3nt: TGCGCCAGCAGCCAAGGTAGACAGGTAGTTACCTATGGCTACACCTTC
CDR3aa: CASSQGRQVVTYGYTF

abundance: once
v_gene: TRBV6-5
j_gene: TRBJ1-5
d_gene: TRBD1
CDR3nt: TGTGCCAGCAGTTACTCGCAGGGGGATCAGCCCCAGCATTTT
CDR3aa: CASSYSQGDQPQHF

abundance: -
v_gene: TRBV10-3
j_gene: TRBJ1-1
d_gene: -
CDR3nt: TGTGCCATCAGTGGAAGTTTGAACACTGAAGCTTTCTTT
CDR3aa: CAISGSLNTEAFF

abundance: -
v_gene: TRBV5-1
j_gene: TRBJ1-4
d_gene: -
CDR3nt: TGCGCCAGCGCGGCGGGCAGAGCAACTAATGAAAAACTGTTTTTT
CDR3aa: CASAAGRATNEKLFF

abundance: -
v_gene: TRBV27
j_gene: TRBJ1-3
d_gene: -
CDR3nt: TGTGCCAGCAGTTTCAACAGGGGAAACACCATATATTTT
CDR3aa: CASSFNRGNTIYF